These T cell receptor beta chains were read from a single sample in a study of blood T cell repertoires in COVID-19. Clones were sequenced by immunoSEQ multiplex PCR, and TCRdb holds only the in-frame ones, with some missing. Found here are about 190,000 clones, around 76% of them singletons; the top ten hold around 8%. Source material: peripheral blood. These receptors were obtained from a woman in her sixties or seventies with COVID-19, enrolled during active disease. Each CDR3 is given without its conserved first and last residue.

TRBV5-8,TRBJ1-5,ASSLFYRDRANQPQH
TRBV6-4,TRBJ1-5,ASGDRGVNQPQH
TRBV6-5,TRBJ1-2,ASSKRGQGYYGYT
TRBV20-1,TRBJ1-4,SATESEGQYNEKLF
TRBV19,TRBJ2-2,ASSIGIGNTGELF
TRBV18,TRBJ2-4,ASSPEEGRQDRY
TRBV12-3/TRBV12-4,TRBJ1-1,ASSFTGNTEAF
TRBV7-6,TRBJ1-3,ASSLRGIGSGNTIY
TRBV3-1/TRBV3-2,TRBJ1-2,ASSRWTGGMGEA
TRBV7-9,TRBJ1-1,ASSFAGGTEAF
TRBV2,TRBJ1-2,ASSEVAGTTRGLVYGYT
TRBV7-2,TRBJ2-5,ASSFSGTQETQY
TRBV25-1,TRBJ2-7,ASGGQGLNEQY